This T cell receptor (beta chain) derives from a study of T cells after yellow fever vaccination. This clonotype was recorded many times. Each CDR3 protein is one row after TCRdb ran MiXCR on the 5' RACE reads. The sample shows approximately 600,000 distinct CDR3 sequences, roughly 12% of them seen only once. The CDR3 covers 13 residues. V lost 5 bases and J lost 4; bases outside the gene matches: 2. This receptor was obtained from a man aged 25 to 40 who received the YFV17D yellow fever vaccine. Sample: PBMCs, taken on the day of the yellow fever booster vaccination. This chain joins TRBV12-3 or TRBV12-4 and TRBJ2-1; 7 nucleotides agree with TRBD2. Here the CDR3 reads CASSGGGYNEQFF. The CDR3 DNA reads TGTGCCAGCAGTGGGGGAGGGTACAATGAGCAGTTCTTC.